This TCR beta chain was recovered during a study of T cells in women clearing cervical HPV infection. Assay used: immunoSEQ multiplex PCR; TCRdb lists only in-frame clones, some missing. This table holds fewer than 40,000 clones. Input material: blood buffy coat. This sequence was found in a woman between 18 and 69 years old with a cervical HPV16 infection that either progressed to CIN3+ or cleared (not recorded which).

CDR3 amino acids: CSSPSDQETQYF. The sequenced CDR3 bases are TGCAGTTCCCCTTCTGACCAAGAGACC. The genes are TRBV20-1 and TRBJ2-5; D uncertain. The read terminates 3 residues ahead of where the CDR3 ends, so the germline J gene completes it. V was pared by 8 bases and J by 0 bases, with 10 bases between. This CDR3 is built from 12 residues. Per the germline V gene, CDR1 is DFQATT and CDR2 is SNEGSKA (reference sequence).